This entry lists 25 T cell receptor beta chains sequenced from one sample in a study of cytomegalovirus exposure and HLA in healthy donors. The assay was immunoSEQ multiplex PCR, and TCRdb's table has in-frame clones only and misses some. The table lists fewer than 150,000 clones, around 88% of them singletons. The sequencing sample was made of PBMCs. The receptor source for this set is a man aged 18 to 30 in good health and CMV-seronegative.

The chain has TRBV15 and TRBJ2-7; possibly TRBD1 for D (5 bases). The CDR3 runs to 15 residues. Germline V gene sequence: CDR1 LNHNV, CDR2 YYDKDF (reference sequence). The germline V and J ends were trimmed by 0 bases and 1 base, with 10 bases remaining between them. CDR3 sequence: CATSRDRQPSYEQYF. The CDR3 DNA sequence: TGTGCCACCAGCAGAGATCGACAGCCATCCTACGAGCAGTACTTC.

The chain combines TRBV9 with TRBJ2-3, with 8 positions matching TRBD2. With V trimmed by 4 bases and J by 5 bases, 12 bases remained unmatched. Germline V gene lookup returns CDR1 SGDLS and CDR2 YYNGEE. The CDR3 is 16 residues long. The CDR3 here is CASSSPGRGAVDTQYF. The CDR3 DNA reads as TGTGCCAGCAGCTCACCCGGGCGGGGGGCGGTAGATACGCAGTATTTT. Using reference TRBV9 and TRBJ2-3 for the parts outside the CDR3, the full variable domain is DSGVTQTPKHLITATGQRVTLRCSPRSGDLSVYWYQQSLDQGLQFLIQYYNGEERAKGNILERFSAQQFPDLHSELNLSSLELGDSALYFCASSSPGRGAVDTQYFGPGTRLTVL.

The chain combines TRBV5-1 with TRBJ1-4, with D possibly matching TRBD1 (6 bases). The CDR3 extends over 15 amino acids. The V gene lost 4 bases and the J gene lost 0 bases, with 10 bases spanning the gap. Germline loops: CDR1 SGHRS, CDR2 YFSETQ. The CDR3 DNA is TGCGCCAGCAGCCCAAGGGGGTCAACTAATGAAAAACTGTTTTTT. Translated: CASSPRGSTNEKLFF.

J is TRBJ2-5 and V is TRBV10-2; D uncertain. The CDR3 runs to 12 residues. V was cut by 3 bases and J by 4 bases, with 6 bases left in between. The germline gives CDR1 WSHSY, CDR2 SAAADI. CDR3 protein: CASSEIRETQYF. For the CDR3, the DNA is TGCGCCAGCAGTGAAATCCGAGAGACCCAGTACTTC.

The gene calls are TRBV6-6 and TRBJ2-3; D may be TRBD1 (5 bases). V lost 0 bases and J 3 bases, leaving 13 bases between the germline ends. Germline V CDR1 and CDR2: MNHNY, SVGAGI (reference sequence). The CDR3 loop spans 16 amino acids. CDR3 sequence reads: CASSYSTRRATDTQYF. The DNA of the CDR3 is TGTGCCAGCAGTTACTCGACCCGCAGGGCTACAGATACGCAGTATTTT.

The chain uses TRBV19 and TRBJ1-5, with D unclear. The CDR3 covers 15 residues. In germline, CDR1 is LNHDA, CDR2 SQIVND (reference sequence). Deletions cut 0 bases from V and 6 bases from J, with 12 bases between. The CDR3: CASSIEDRRGQPQHF. The CDR3 DNA reads as TGTGCCAGTAGTATAGAGGACCGGCGGGGTCAGCCCCAGCATTTT.

The chain carries TRBV7-2 and TRBJ2-7; 13 bases line up with TRBD2. Germline values: CDR1 SGHTA, CDR2 FQGNSA. The CDR3 extends over 14 amino acids. Trimming cost V 1 base and J 8 bases; bases outside gene matches: 2. The CDR3 here is CASSLGTSGGQQYF. In DNA form, the CDR3 reads TGTGCCAGCAGCTTAGGGACTAGCGGGGGCCAGCAGTACTTC.

The chain is built from TRBV5-1 and TRBJ2-1, with a tentative D call TRBD1 (6 bases). This CDR3 contains 13 residues. In germline, CDR1 is SGHRS, CDR2 YFSETQ. The V gene lost 2 bases and the J gene lost 4 bases, with 7 bases spanning the gap. The CDR3 is CASSLQGYNEQFF. The CDR3 DNA sequence: TGCGCCAGCAGCTTACAGGGATACAATGAGCAGTTCTTC.

The rearrangement uses TRBV6-5 and TRBJ1-4, with no clear D. This CDR3 spans 14 amino acids. Germline V gene lookup returns CDR1 MNHEY and CDR2 SVGAGI. Between the trimmed V and J ends, which lost 6 bases and 0 bases, there was a span of 8 bases. CDR3: CASSNTATNEKLFF. In DNA, the CDR3 is TGTGCCAGCAGCAACACCGCAACTAATGAAAAACTGTTTTTT.

V usage is TRBV10-3 and J usage is TRBJ2-4, with D unresolved. Germline CDR1 is ENHRY and CDR2 is SYGVKD. Trimming took 0 bases from V and 0 from J, leaving 6 bases between them. This CDR3 spans 15 amino acids. The CDR3 region has the DNA TGTGCCATCAGTGAGTCGCCAGTAGCCAAAAACATTCAGTACTTC. It codes for CAISESPVAKNIQYF.

The gene calls are TRBV5-6 and TRBJ1-5, with 7 bases matching TRBD1. The CDR3 has 15 amino acids. The V and J ends lost 4 bases and 7 bases, in that order; junction bases with no gene match: 11. Germline values: CDR1 SGHDT, CDR2 YYEEEE. The CDR3 DNA sequence: TGTGCCAGCAGCATCCGACAGGGAGGTGGCCAGCCCCAGCATTTT. It encodes CASSIRQGGGQPQHF.

This clone was counted a single time. This chain uses TRBV7-9 with TRBJ1-5; 7 bases are a match to TRBD1. This CDR3 comprises 14 residues. With 5 bases clipped from V and 4 bases from J, the junction kept 5 bases outside the gene matches. From germline, CDR1 is SEHNR and CDR2 FQNEAQ (reference sequence). CDR3 sequence (DNA): TGTGCCAGCAGCCCGACAGGGTCAAATCAGCCCCAGCATTTT. Amino acid sequence: CASSPTGSNQPQHF.

The chain carries TRBV25-1 and TRBJ2-7, with D perhaps matching TRBD1 (6 bases). CDR3 length equals 14 residues. V was pared by 3 bases and J by 2 bases, with 11 bases between. Looked up from germline, CDR1 is MGHDK and CDR2 is SYGVNS. This CDR3 is CASSDDRGTYEQYF. The CDR3 DNA follows: TGTGCCAGCAGTGACGATAGGGGGACCTACGAGCAGTACTTC.

The chain recombines TRBV28 with TRBJ1-5; tentative D call: TRBD1 (5 bases). The CDR3 totals 16 residues. CDR1 MDHEN and CDR2 SYDVKM come from the germline V gene. V shed 7 bases and J shed 2 bases, with 18 bases lying between them. The CDR3: CASNRRVGGGNQPQHF. CDR3 nucleotides: TGTGCCAGCAATCGTAGGGTGGGAGGGGGCAATCAGCCCCAGCATTTT.

The chain combines TRBV6-5 with TRBJ2-7; 7 bases line up with TRBD1. CDR1 and CDR2 (germline): MNHEY, SVGAGI. CDR3 length equals 15 residues. V lost 7 bases and J lost 9; bases outside the gene matches: 18. CDR3 sequence: CASTSPATGKHGQYF. The CDR3 bases are TGTGCCAGCACTTCACCAGCGACAGGGAAGCACGGGCAGTACTTC.

CDR3 region: CASSPPSGGAYEQFF. The CDR3 region has the DNA TGTGCCAGCAGCCCGCCGAGCGGGGGGGCCTATGAGCAGTTCTTC. V usage is TRBV6-5 and J usage is TRBJ2-1; 10 bases align to TRBD2. V trimming: 6 bases; J trimming: 8 bases; junction bases outside the gene matches: 10. Per the germline V gene, CDR1 is MNHEY and CDR2 is SVGAGI. The CDR3 has 15 residues.

The rearrangement uses TRBV19 and TRBJ1-2, with TRBD1 identical over 7 bases. The germline gives CDR1 LNHDA, CDR2 SQIVND (reference sequence). The V gene end was trimmed by 2 bases and the J gene end by 8 bases; junction bases not matched to a gene: 2. This CDR3 comprises 12 residues. The CDR3 DNA sequence: TGTGCCAGTAGTATAAGGGGGCCCGGCTACACCTTC. Amino acids: CASSIRGPGYTF. The variable domain in full, completed from reference TRBV19 and TRBJ1-2, reads DGGITQSPKYLFRKEGQNVTLSCEQNLNHDAMYWYRQDPGQGLRLIYYSQIVNDFQKGDIAEGYSVSREKKESFPLTVTSAQKNPTAFYLCASSIRGPGYTFGSGTRLTVV.

V is TRBV18 and J is TRBJ2-5; 7 nucleotides line up with TRBD1. Germline CDR1 and CDR2: KGHSH and LQKENI. The CDR3 totals 15 residues. J was trimmed by 5 bases and V by 0 bases; bases with no gene match: 6. As DNA, the CDR3 is TGTGCCAGCTCACCACCCCGGACAGGCGGGGAGACCCAGTACTTC. It translates to CASSPPRTGGETQYF.

This clone was seen a few times. Written as DNA, the CDR3 is TGCGCCAGCAGCCAAGCCCTGTCGGATTTCGGGTACGAGCAGTACTTC. Its protein is CASSQALSDFGYEQYF. V usage is TRBV4-3 and J usage is TRBJ2-7; D is undetermined. Germline CDR1 and CDR2: LGHNA and YSLEER. There are 16 residues in the CDR3. Trimming took off 1 base at V and 4 bases at J, with 17 bases between the two ends.

The chain uses TRBV7-9 and TRBJ2-5, with TRBD2 matching 10 bases. Germline V gene data show CDR1 as SEHNR and CDR2 as FQNEAQ (reference sequence). Trimming at V came to 4 bases and at J to 1 base, leaving 12 bases not matched to a gene. The CDR3 contains 18 residues. The DNA for the CDR3 is TGTGCCAGCAGCTCAAGCGGGAGGGCCATTAACGGCCAAGAGACCCAGTACTTC. It specifies CASSSSGRAINGQETQYF.

The chain links TRBV2 to TRBJ2-5; possibly TRBD2 for D (5 bases). CDR1 is SNHLY and CDR2 is FYNNEI in the germline V gene. Trimming cost V 8 bases and J 4 bases, with 8 bases left between them. The CDR3 consists of 11 residues. CDR3 DNA sequence: TGTGCCAGCGGACTTCTAGAGACCCAGTACTTC. It translates to CASGLLETQYF.

The chain uses TRBV6-5 and TRBJ2-3, with D tentatively TRBD2 (5 bases). Germline CDR1 and CDR2: MNHEY and SVGAGI. The V end was cut by 6 bases, the J end by 1 base, with 14 bases between. This CDR3 has 15 amino acids. This CDR3 is CASRPTISRTDTQYF. In DNA, the CDR3 is TGTGCCAGCAGACCGACTATTTCTCGCACAGATACGCAGTATTTT.

The rearrangement uses TRBV11-2 and TRBJ2-5; the D gene is possibly TRBD1 (5 bases). The CDR3 sequence is 13 residues long. CDR1 SGHAT and CDR2 FQNNGV come from the germline V gene. V was shortened by 3 bases and J by 4 bases, with 9 bases between the two germline ends. Here the CDR3 DNA reads TGTGCCAGCAGCTTTGGGGCCGGAGAGACCCAGTACTTC. It specifies CASSFGAGETQYF.

This clone has only one observation. The chain couples TRBV5-4 to TRBJ2-7; 10 nucleotides match TRBD1. From germline, CDR1 is SGHNT and CDR2 YYREEE (reference sequence). Trimming cost V 5 bases and J 4 bases; bases outside gene matches: 6. The CDR3 loop spans 14 amino acids. This chain's CDR3 is CASSTGTGEYEQYF. CDR3 nucleotide sequence: TGTGCCAGCAGTACCGGGACAGGGGAATACGAGCAGTACTTC.

The V and J genes are TRBV11-2 and TRBJ1-2; the D gene is possibly TRBD1 (6 bases). CDR1 is SGHAT and CDR2 is FQNNGV in the germline V gene. The V and J ends lost 3 bases and 8 bases respectively, with 16 bases between them. This CDR3 has 14 amino acids. The CDR3 bases are TGTGCCAGCAGCTTCAGGGGCCCAAGTGGGGGCTACACCTTC. The encoded protein is CASSFRGPSGGYTF.